The clone carrying this T cell receptor (beta chain) was detected only a few times. Its antigen is not identified. Looked up from germline, CDR1 is SGHNT and CDR2 is YENEEA. The V end was cut by 1 base, the J end by 3 bases, with 10 bases between. The CDR3 extends over 15 amino acids. Each donor was nominally healthy when sampled (though unrecorded immune exposures were likely). These data come from a study of cytomegalovirus exposure and HLA in healthy donors. PCR involved 60 Vbeta and 13 Jbeta primers. Here immunoSEQ multiplex PCR was the method, and the copy in TCRdb shows in-frame clones only, minus some. The sample contains some 190,000 clones, more than 65% of which appear only once. Points from the study as a whole: The study designated about 160 TCR beta chains cytomegalovirus-associated.

Sequenced material: PBMCs. V usage is TRBV11-3 and J usage is TRBJ2-4; a weak D match, TRBD2 (6 bases). This sequence was found in a woman in her twenties or thirties in good health and CMV-seropositive. This CDR3 is CASSLGGDGKNIQYF. As DNA, the CDR3 is TGTGCCAGCAGCTTAGGGGGGGATGGCAAAAACATTCAGTACTTC.